The 8 T cell receptor beta chains given below trace back to one sample, sequenced in a study of shared clonotypes between healthy human individuals. Libraries were prepared by immunoSEQ multiplex PCR; TCRdb keeps only in-frame clonotypes and omits some of them. The sample records over 2 million clones, 95% being singletons. The sequenced sample consisted of naive CD4+ T cells sorted from blood. Indicated subset: CD45RA+ positively selected. Source of these receptors: a man between 18 and 29 years old in good health.

The rearrangement joins TRBV18 to TRBJ1-6; possibly TRBD1 for D (6 bases). This CDR3 is built from 14 residues. Per germline, CDR1 KGHSH and CDR2 LQKENI. The V and J ends lost 3 bases and 7 bases respectively, with 10 bases between them. CDR3 sequence (DNA): TGTGCCAGCTCACCGGGCAGGGGAAATTCACCCCTCCACTTT. Its translation is CASSPGRGNSPLHF.

The chain uses TRBV5-5 and TRBJ1-5; D gene ambiguous. Germline CDR1 reads SGHKS; CDR2 reads YYEKEE (reference sequence). V was trimmed by 4 bases and J by 4 bases, leaving 12 bases between them. CDR3 length: 14 amino acids. CDR3 DNA sequence: TGTGCCAGCAGCCTGGGAACCCTAAATCAGCCCCAGCATTTT. It codes for CASSLGTLNQPQHF.

The genes are TRBV5-1 and TRBJ1-1, with 9 bases aligning to TRBD1. This CDR3 region has 16 residues. Germline V gene lookup returns CDR1 SGHRS and CDR2 YFSETQ. The junction had 7 bases not matched to a gene; V was cut back by 0 bases and J by 4 bases. The CDR3 here is CASSLARTGATTEAFF. DNA for the CDR3: TGCGCCAGCAGCTTGGCCAGGACAGGGGCCACCACTGAAGCTTTCTTT.

This rearrangement joins TRBV28 to TRBJ2-7, with a possible D match to TRBD2 (6 bases). This CDR3 has 15 residues. Germline CDR1 reads MDHEN; CDR2 reads SYDVKM. Between the trimmed V and J ends, which lost 6 bases and 0 bases, there was a span of 15 bases. CDR3 residues: CASRKGGEVSYEQYF. The CDR3 coding sequence is TGTGCCAGCAGGAAGGGCGGGGAGGTCTCCTACGAGCAGTACTTC.

This chain links TRBV27 with TRBJ2-7, with 7 positions matching TRBD1. The trim removed 2 bases at V and 2 bases at J, leaving 0 bases unmatched. The CDR3 covers 13 residues. Germline CDR1 reads MNHEY; CDR2 reads SMNVEV (reference sequence). The CDR3 loop reads CASSLDRAYEQYF. The CDR3 DNA follows: TGTGCCAGCAGTTTAGACAGGGCCTACGAGCAGTACTTC.

V and J are TRBV6-1 and TRBJ1-1; D may be TRBD1 (6 bases). The CDR3 loop spans 18 amino acids. Germline V CDR1 and CDR2: MNHNS, SASEGT. V was pared by 0 bases and J by 0 bases, with 17 bases between. DNA for the CDR3: TGTGCCAGCAGTGAAGCCTTACAGGGACCGTGGATGAACACTGAAGCTTTCTTT. It translates to CASSEALQGPWMNTEAFF.

The rearrangement uses TRBV10-2 and TRBJ2-3; D is unclear. The CDR3 is 12 residues long. The germline V gene has CDR1 WSHSY and CDR2 SAAADI. V dropped 8 bases and J dropped 8 bases, with 14 bases sitting between them. The CDR3 nucleotides read TGCGCCAGCCAAGCCGGGCCGGCTACGCAGTATTTT. Protein sequence: CASQAGPATQYF.

The V call is TRBV30, the J call TRBJ1-2; D is possibly TRBD1 (5 bases). Germline CDR1 GTSNPN, CDR2 SVGIG (reference sequence). V was pared by 0 bases and J by 5 bases, with 13 bases between. The CDR3 is 14 residues long. The CDR3 nucleotides are TGTGCCTGGAGTGTCTGGGGGACCGAGTATGGCTACACCTTC. As protein: CAWSVWGTEYGYTF.